This TCR beta chain was sequenced for a study of response to subunit inactivated influenza vaccine. MiXCR was run by TCRdb on the RT-PCR reads, yielding one entry per CDR3 protein. The sample has approximately 700,000 distinct CDR3 sequences; roughly 14% are singletons. General study results and limits: The authors suggested that few new T cells are recruited per seasonal influenza vaccination.

Comment on this clonotype: Its specificity is not known.

The CDR3 consists of 14 residues. CDR1 and CDR2 from the germline V gene are ENHRY and SYGVKD. Trimming cost V 10 bases and J 1 base, with 17 bases left between them. The sequences come from PBMCs from blood, collected 14 to 15 days before vaccination. The clonotype comes from a man over 45 who received an inactivated influenza vaccine. The rearrangement uses TRBV10-3 and TRBJ2-7, with D possibly called TRBD1 or TRBD2 (5 bases each). CDR3 bases: TGTGCCACCCGAGAGGGACCGCATTCCTACGAGCAGTACTTC. Residues: CATREGPHSYEQYF.